The T cell receptor beta chain under discussion was sequenced for a study of cytomegalovirus exposure and HLA in healthy donors. Study overall: Previous work identified roughly 120 million unique TCR beta sequences from about 179 million T cells.

The CDR3 has 16 amino acids. Germline V CDR1 and CDR2: SEHNR, FQNEAQ (reference sequence). V shed 5 bases and J 7 bases; nucleotides not matched to a gene: 8. Study-wide results and limits: The listing of roughly 160 TCR beta chains classed them as cytomegalovirus-associated. Analysis was carried out at a later point, and it linked a missense DCLRE1C variant to TCR beta V- and J-gene trimming. CMV serostatus stood as the only immune exposure information on hand.

This clone has more than one count but fewer than ten. Its specificity is not known. PCR involved 60 Vbeta and 13 Jbeta primers. Repertoires were generated with immunoSEQ multiplex PCR, while TCRdb's copy carries only in-frame clones and drops some. In the table there are around 97,000 clones, roughly 66% of which are singletons. The chain joins TRBV7-9 to TRBJ2-2, with TRBD1 matching 12 bases. What was sequenced was PBMCs. This sequence originates from a woman aged 50 to 60 in good health and CMV-seronegative. The CDR3 sequence is CASSNRDRGRIGELFF. CDR3 DNA: TGTGCCAGCAGCAACCGGGACAGGGGGCGCATCGGGGAGCTGTTTTTT.